Listed below are T cell receptor beta chains from one sample, sequenced in a study of blood T cell repertoires in COVID-19. Produced via immunoSEQ multiplex PCR; TCRdb's table is partial and in-frame only. The sample holds 94,000 or so clones, roughly 82% seen once. Sequencing was carried out using peripheral blood. Source of these receptors: a man between 60 and 75 years old with acute or convalescent COVID-19. Each CDR3 is given with its conserved first and last residue. A D gene is named only where the DNA matches it firmly. The listing skips clone size in some rows; elsewhere it reads once, few, many or a size class.

CDR3 protein: CASSTLGGYGNTEAFF
CDR3 DNA: TGTGCCAGCAGCACCTTGGGGGGGTATGGAAACACTGAAGCTTTCTTT
clone size: NA
V gene: TRBV6-6
J gene: TRBJ1-1
D gene: NA

CDR3 protein: CASIGPGQSYEQYF
CDR3 DNA: TGTGCCAGCATTGGTCCGGGACAGTCCTACGAGCAGTACTTC
clone size: NA
V gene: TRBV6-5
J gene: TRBJ2-7
D gene: TRBD1

CDR3 protein: CASSQHFGGYNYGYTF
CDR3 DNA: TGCGCCAGCAGCCAACACTTTGGGGGCTATAACTATGGCTACACCTTC
clone size: NA
V gene: TRBV4-3
J gene: TRBJ1-2
D gene: NA

CDR3 protein: CASSRRGAVDTQYF
CDR3 DNA: TGTGCCAGCAGCCGGCGGGGGGCGGTAGATACGCAGTATTTT
clone size: NA
V gene: TRBV13
J gene: TRBJ2-3
D gene: TRBD2

CDR3 protein: CASSQPQKSPLHF
CDR3 DNA: TGCGCCAGCAGCCAACCCCAGAAGTCACCCCTCCACTTT
clone size: NA
V gene: TRBV4-1
J gene: TRBJ1-6
D gene: NA

CDR3 protein: CASSVDQNYEQYF
CDR3 DNA: TGTGCCAGCAGCGTAGACCAGAACTACGAGCAGTACTTC
clone size: NA
V gene: TRBV9
J gene: TRBJ2-7
D gene: NA

CDR3 protein: CASSLVGGLPDYGYTF
CDR3 DNA: TGTGCCAGCAGCTTAGTCGGAGGGCTGCCTGACTATGGCTACACCTTC
clone size: NA
V gene: TRBV7-2
J gene: TRBJ1-2
D gene: NA

CDR3 protein: CASSPGQGANTGELFF
CDR3 DNA: TGTGCCAGCTCACCGGGACAGGGGGCGAACACCGGGGAGCTGTTTTTT
clone size: NA
V gene: TRBV18
J gene: TRBJ2-2
D gene: TRBD1

CDR3 protein: CASSQMDRENTEAFF
CDR3 DNA: TGTGCCAGCAGCCAAATGGACAGGGAGAACACTGAAGCTTTCTTT
clone size: NA
V gene: TRBV13
J gene: TRBJ1-1
D gene: TRBD1

CDR3 protein: CASRIGTGNTGELFF
CDR3 DNA: TGTGCCAGCAGGATAGGGACAGGGAACACCGGGGAGCTGTTTTTT
clone size: few
V gene: TRBV2
J gene: TRBJ2-2
D gene: TRBD1

CDR3 protein: CASSLGVAGGQDEQYF
CDR3 DNA: TGTGCCAGCAGCTTGGGAGTAGCGGGGGGGCAGGACGAGCAGTACTTC
clone size: NA
V gene: TRBV5-4
J gene: TRBJ2-7
D gene: TRBD2

CDR3 protein: CASSLDRNQPQHF
CDR3 DNA: TGTGCCAGCAGTTTAGACAGAAATCAGCCCCAGCATTTT
clone size: NA
V gene: TRBV27
J gene: TRBJ1-5
D gene: NA

CDR3 protein: CASSLGDRGGAETQYF
CDR3 DNA: TGTGCCAGCAGCTTAGGGGACCGCGGGGGGGCGGAGACCCAGTACTTC
clone size: NA
V gene: TRBV7-2
J gene: TRBJ2-5
D gene: TRBD2

CDR3 protein: CASSLGGGRTLNTEAFF
CDR3 DNA: TGTGCCAGCAGCTTAGGCGGAGGGAGGACCCTGAACACTGAAGCTTTCTTT
clone size: NA
V gene: TRBV11-2
J gene: TRBJ1-1
D gene: NA

CDR3 protein: CASSSGTSKNIQYF
CDR3 DNA: TGTGCCAGCAGCTCGGGCACTAGCAAAAACATTCAGTACTTC
clone size: once
V gene: TRBV5-4
J gene: TRBJ2-4
D gene: NA

CDR3 protein: CAWSGTGGGYTF
CDR3 DNA: TGTGCCTGGAGTGGTACAGGGGGTGGCTACACCTTC
clone size: once
V gene: TRBV30
J gene: TRBJ1-2
D gene: TRBD1

CDR3 protein: CASRDRAGVGVTQYF
CDR3 DNA: TGTGCCAGCAGGGACCGAGCGGGGGTCGGGGTTACGCAGTATTTT
clone size: once
V gene: TRBV2
J gene: TRBJ2-3
D gene: TRBD2

CDR3 protein: CASSLDSGGARDTQYF
CDR3 DNA: TGTGCCAGCAGTTTAGACTCGGGGGGGGCCAGAGATACGCAGTATTTT
clone size: NA
V gene: TRBV28
J gene: TRBJ2-3
D gene: TRBD2

CDR3 protein: CASSLGQGYYEQYF
CDR3 DNA: TGCGCCAGCAGCTTGGGGCAGGGTTACTACGAGCAGTACTTC
clone size: NA
V gene: TRBV5-1
J gene: TRBJ2-7
D gene: NA

CDR3 protein: CASSYRQANEKLFF
CDR3 DNA: TGTGCCAGCAGTTACAGGCAGGCTAATGAAAAACTGTTTTTT
clone size: once
V gene: TRBV6-5
J gene: TRBJ1-4
D gene: NA

CDR3 protein: CASSDTGSTDTQYF
CDR3 DNA: TGTGCCAGCAGCGATACAGGGAGCACAGATACGCAGTATTTT
clone size: NA
V gene: TRBV4-2
J gene: TRBJ2-3
D gene: NA

CDR3 protein: CASSFRGGDRPEKLFF
CDR3 DNA: TGTGCCAGCAGCTTTAGAGGAGGGGATCGACCAGAAAAACTGTTTTTT
clone size: once
V gene: TRBV7-9
J gene: TRBJ1-4
D gene: NA

CDR3 protein: CASSIGQPAIPTEKLFF
CDR3 DNA: TGTGCCAGCAGCATCGGACAGCCCGCGATCCCTACTGAAAAACTGTTTTTT
clone size: NA
V gene: TRBV5-5
J gene: TRBJ1-4
D gene: NA

CDR3 protein: CASSLGVRGGYNEQFF
CDR3 DNA: TGTGCCAGCAGCTTAGGGGTGCGGGGGGGCTACAATGAGCAGTTCTTC
clone size: NA
V gene: TRBV7-6
J gene: TRBJ2-1
D gene: TRBD2

CDR3 protein: CASSKGKTGNEKLFF
CDR3 DNA: TGTGCCAGCAGCAAAGGGAAGACGGGGAATGAAAAACTGTTTTTT
clone size: NA
V gene: TRBV21-1
J gene: TRBJ1-4
D gene: NA

CDR3 protein: CASSLTRGDTYGYTF
CDR3 DNA: TGTGCCAGCAGTTTAACGCGGGGAGATACCTATGGCTACACCTTC
clone size: NA
V gene: TRBV28
J gene: TRBJ1-2
D gene: NA

CDR3 protein: CASSSNSGAETQYF
CDR3 DNA: TGTGCCAGCAGTTCAAATAGCGGGGCAGAGACCCAGTACTTC
clone size: NA
V gene: TRBV2
J gene: TRBJ2-5
D gene: TRBD2

CDR3 protein: CASSLRLTGANEKLFF
CDR3 DNA: TGTGCCAGCAGCTTACGTCTCACAGGGGCTAATGAAAAACTGTTTTTT
clone size: NA
V gene: TRBV7-9
J gene: TRBJ1-4
D gene: TRBD1

CDR3 protein: CASNRRAGLTDTQYF
CDR3 DNA: TGCGCCAGCAACCGGAGGGCAGGGTTGACAGATACGCAGTATTTT
clone size: NA
V gene: TRBV5-1
J gene: TRBJ2-3
D gene: NA

CDR3 protein: CASSDRAAAKNIQYF
CDR3 DNA: TGTGCCAGTAGCGACAGGGCGGCGGCCAAAAACATTCAGTACTTC
clone size: NA
V gene: TRBV19
J gene: TRBJ2-4
D gene: TRBD1

CDR3 protein: CASSSNLGRLETQYF
CDR3 DNA: TGTGCCAGCAGCTCCAACCTGGGCAGGCTGGAGACCCAGTACTTC
clone size: NA
V gene: TRBV9
J gene: TRBJ2-5
D gene: NA

CDR3 protein: CASSRSSDTNRDTLNF
CDR3 DNA: TGCGCCAGCAGCCGATCTTCAGATACTAACCGGGACACTCTGAACTTC
clone size: NA
V gene: TRBV5-1
J gene: TRBJ2-5
D gene: NA

CDR3 protein: CSVWGQGPIRQYF
CDR3 DNA: TGCAGCGTTTGGGGGCAGGGGCCCATTCGGCAGTATTTT
clone size: NA
V gene: TRBV29-1
J gene: TRBJ2-3
D gene: NA

CDR3 protein: CASSLGGTGGSEQYF
CDR3 DNA: TGTGCCAGCAGTTTAGGCGGGACAGGGGGTTCCGAGCAGTACTTC
clone size: NA
V gene: TRBV27
J gene: TRBJ2-7
D gene: TRBD1

CDR3 protein: CASSPRQGIGTEAFF
CDR3 DNA: TGTGCCAGCTCACCACGACAGGGGATAGGCACTGAAGCTTTCTTT
clone size: NA
V gene: TRBV18
J gene: TRBJ1-1
D gene: TRBD1

CDR3 protein: CASRRVGGEETQYF
CDR3 DNA: TGTGCCAGTAGGAGGGTTGGAGGCGAAGAGACCCAGTACTTC
clone size: NA
V gene: TRBV19
J gene: TRBJ2-5
D gene: NA

CDR3 protein: CASKVRGQGEAFF
CDR3 DNA: TGCGCCAGCAAGGTGCGGGGGCAGGGTGAAGCTTTCTTT
clone size: NA
V gene: TRBV5-1
J gene: TRBJ1-1
D gene: NA

CDR3 protein: CASSQAAGERNF
CDR3 DNA: TGTGCCAGTAGCCAAGCCGCGGGGGAGCGGAACTTC
clone size: NA
V gene: TRBV19
J gene: TRBJ2-4
D gene: TRBD2

CDR3 protein: CASSGQGLTNEKLFF
CDR3 DNA: TGTGCCAGCAGCGGACAGGGTTTGACTAATGAAAAACTGTTTTTT
clone size: NA
V gene: TRBV19
J gene: TRBJ1-4
D gene: TRBD1

CDR3 protein: CASNREGGRADTQYF
CDR3 DNA: TGTGCCAGCAACCGGGAGGGGGGGCGAGCAGATACGCAGTATTTT
clone size: NA
V gene: TRBV7-9
J gene: TRBJ2-3
D gene: TRBD2

CDR3 protein: CASSLEEIQYF
CDR3 DNA: TGTGCCAGCAGCTTGGAGGAGATTCAGTACTTC
clone size: NA
V gene: TRBV5-6
J gene: TRBJ2-7
D gene: NA

CDR3 protein: CASSLVTGVNNQPQHF
CDR3 DNA: TGTGCCAGCAGCTTGGTGACAGGGGTGAACAATCAGCCCCAGCATTTT
clone size: NA
V gene: TRBV5-8
J gene: TRBJ1-5
D gene: TRBD1

CDR3 protein: CASSQALSPGGSETQYF
CDR3 DNA: TGTGCCAGCAGCCAAGCCCTTAGCCCAGGGGGGTCGGAGACCCAGTACTTC
clone size: few
V gene: TRBV4-2
J gene: TRBJ2-5
D gene: NA

CDR3 protein: CASSFRQGSEAFF
CDR3 DNA: TGTGCCAGCAGCTTCCGACAGGGCTCTGAAGCTTTCTTT
clone size: NA
V gene: TRBV5-6
J gene: TRBJ1-1
D gene: TRBD1

CDR3 protein: CASSLAAGKVEQFF
CDR3 DNA: TGCGCCAGCAGCTTGGCCGCCGGGAAGGTTGAGCAGTTCTTC
clone size: NA
V gene: TRBV5-1
J gene: TRBJ2-1
D gene: NA

CDR3 protein: CASSEGDRGYGYTF
CDR3 DNA: TGTGCCAGCAGTGAGGGTGATCGGGGCTATGGCTACACCTTC
clone size: NA
V gene: TRBV6-1
J gene: TRBJ1-2
D gene: NA

CDR3 protein: CASSQGTSGVSTAKNIQYF
CDR3 DNA: TGTGCCAGCAGCCAAGGGACTAGCGGGGTCTCCACCGCCAAAAACATTCAGTACTTC
clone size: once
V gene: TRBV3-1/TRBV3-2
J gene: TRBJ2-4
D gene: TRBD2

CDR3 protein: CSVAHPGSSSYNEQFF
CDR3 DNA: TGCAGCGTTGCGCATCCGGGGTCGAGCTCCTACAATGAGCAGTTCTTC
clone size: NA
V gene: TRBV29-1
J gene: TRBJ2-1
D gene: NA

CDR3 protein: CASRSTGQGIEKLFF
CDR3 DNA: TGTGCCAGCAGATCTACGGGACAGGGGATTGAAAAACTGTTTTTT
clone size: NA
V gene: TRBV7-8
J gene: TRBJ1-4
D gene: TRBD1

CDR3 protein: CASSLFGQGAQTEAFF
CDR3 DNA: TGTGCCAGCAGCTTATTTGGGCAGGGGGCGCAAACTGAAGCTTTCTTT
clone size: medium-sized
V gene: TRBV5-6
J gene: TRBJ1-1
D gene: TRBD1

CDR3 protein: CASSLYRQGASSYNSPLHF
CDR3 DNA: TGTGCCAGCAGCTTATACCGGCAGGGGGCGAGTTCCTATAATTCACCCCTCCACTTT
clone size: NA
V gene: TRBV7-2
J gene: TRBJ1-6
D gene: TRBD1

CDR3 protein: CASSLVARQTNEQFF
CDR3 DNA: TGTGCCAGCAGCTTAGTTGCTAGGCAAACCAATGAGCAGTTCTTC
clone size: NA
V gene: TRBV7-2
J gene: TRBJ2-1
D gene: NA

CDR3 protein: CASSFIAYEQYF
CDR3 DNA: TGTGCCAGCAGTTTTATTGCCTACGAGCAGTACTTC
clone size: once
V gene: TRBV12-3/TRBV12-4
J gene: TRBJ2-7
D gene: NA

CDR3 protein: CATSRPPFGGRVAEAFF
CDR3 DNA: TGTGCCACCAGCAGACCCCCTTTTGGGGGGAGAGTGGCTGAAGCTTTCTTT
clone size: few
V gene: TRBV15
J gene: TRBJ1-1
D gene: NA

CDR3 protein: CASNKLGGNTEAFF
CDR3 DNA: TGCGCCAGCAATAAACTAGGGGGGAACACTGAAGCTTTCTTT
clone size: NA
V gene: TRBV5-1
J gene: TRBJ1-1
D gene: NA